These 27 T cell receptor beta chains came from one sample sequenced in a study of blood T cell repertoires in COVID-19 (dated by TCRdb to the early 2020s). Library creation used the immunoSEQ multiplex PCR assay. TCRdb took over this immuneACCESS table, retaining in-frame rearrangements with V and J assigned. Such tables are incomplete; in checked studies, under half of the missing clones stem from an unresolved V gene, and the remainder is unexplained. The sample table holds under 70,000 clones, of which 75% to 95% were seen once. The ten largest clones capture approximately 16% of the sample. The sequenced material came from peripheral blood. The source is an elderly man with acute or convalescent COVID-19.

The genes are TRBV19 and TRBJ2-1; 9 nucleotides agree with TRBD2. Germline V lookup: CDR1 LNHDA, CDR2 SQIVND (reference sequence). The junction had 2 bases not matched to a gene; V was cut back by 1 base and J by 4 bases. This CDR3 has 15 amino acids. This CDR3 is CASSIGGGEYNEQFF. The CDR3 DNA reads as TGTGCCAGTAGTATAGGCGGGGGGGAATACAATGAGCAGTTCTTC.

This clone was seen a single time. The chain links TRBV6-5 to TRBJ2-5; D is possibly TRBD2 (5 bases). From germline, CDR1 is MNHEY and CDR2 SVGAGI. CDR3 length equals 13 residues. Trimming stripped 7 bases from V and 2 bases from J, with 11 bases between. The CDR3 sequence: CASKGSGQETQYF. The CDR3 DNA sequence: TGTGCCAGCAAAGGATCGGGGCAAGAGACCCAGTACTTC.

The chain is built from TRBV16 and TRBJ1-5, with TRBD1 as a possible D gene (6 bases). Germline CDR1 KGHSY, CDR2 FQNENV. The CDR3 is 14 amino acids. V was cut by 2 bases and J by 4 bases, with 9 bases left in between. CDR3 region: CASSQRGGNQPQHF. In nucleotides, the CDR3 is TGTGCCAGCAGCCAAAGGGGGGGGAATCAGCCCCAGCATTTT.

CDR3 amino acids: CASSQGTGNAEAFF. CDR3 in DNA: TGTGCCAGCAGCCAGGGGACAGGGAATGCTGAAGCTTTCTTT. The rearrangement joins TRBV7-8 to TRBJ1-1; 9 nucleotides align to TRBD1. Germline values: CDR1 SGHVS, CDR2 FQNEAQ. Trimming took 5 bases from V and 6 from J; bases not matched to a gene: 7. The CDR3 is made up of 14 amino acids.

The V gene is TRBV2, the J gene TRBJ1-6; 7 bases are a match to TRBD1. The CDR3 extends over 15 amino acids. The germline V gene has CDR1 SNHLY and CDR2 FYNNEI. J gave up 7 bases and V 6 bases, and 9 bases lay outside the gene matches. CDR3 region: CASRLTQGRNSPLHF. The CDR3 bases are TGTGCCAGCAGGCTAACACAGGGGCGGAATTCACCCCTCCACTTT.

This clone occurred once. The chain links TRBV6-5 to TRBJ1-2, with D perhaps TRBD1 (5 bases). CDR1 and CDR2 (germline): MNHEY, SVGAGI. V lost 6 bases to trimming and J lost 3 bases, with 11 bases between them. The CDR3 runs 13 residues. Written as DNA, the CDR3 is TGTGCCAGCAGAGCCACGACAGACTATGGCTACACCTTC. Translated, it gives CASRATTDYGYTF.

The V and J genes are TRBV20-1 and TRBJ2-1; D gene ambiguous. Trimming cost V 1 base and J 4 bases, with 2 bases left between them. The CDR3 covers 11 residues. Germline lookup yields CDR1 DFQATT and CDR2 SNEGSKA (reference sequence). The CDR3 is CSARAYNEQFF. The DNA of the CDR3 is TGCAGTGCTAGAGCATACAATGAGCAGTTCTTC.

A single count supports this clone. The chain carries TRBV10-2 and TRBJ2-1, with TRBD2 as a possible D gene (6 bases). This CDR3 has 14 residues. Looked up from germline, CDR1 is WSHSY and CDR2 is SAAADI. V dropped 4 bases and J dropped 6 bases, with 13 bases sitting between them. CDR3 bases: TGCGCCAGCAGTGTGATACTAGCAGCCAATGAGCAGTTCTTC. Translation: CASSVILAANEQFF.

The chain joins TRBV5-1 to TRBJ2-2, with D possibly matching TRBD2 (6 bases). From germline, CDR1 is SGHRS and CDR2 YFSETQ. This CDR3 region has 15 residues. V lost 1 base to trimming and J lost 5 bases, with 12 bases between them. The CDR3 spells CASSLWGEETGELFF. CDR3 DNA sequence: TGCGCCAGCAGCTTGTGGGGGGAGGAAACCGGGGAGCTGTTTTTT. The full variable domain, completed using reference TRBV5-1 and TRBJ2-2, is KAGVTQTPRYLIKTRGQQVTLSCSPISGHRSVSWYQQTPGQGLQFLFEYFSETQRNKGNFPGRFSGRQFSNSRSEMNVSTLELGDSALYLCASSLWGEETGELFFGEGSRLTVL.

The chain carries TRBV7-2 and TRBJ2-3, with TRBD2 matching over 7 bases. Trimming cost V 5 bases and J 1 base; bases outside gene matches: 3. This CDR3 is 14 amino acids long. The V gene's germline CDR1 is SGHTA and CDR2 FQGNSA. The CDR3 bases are TGTGCCAGCAGCAAGGGACTACGCACAGATACGCAGTATTTT. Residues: CASSKGLRTDTQYF.

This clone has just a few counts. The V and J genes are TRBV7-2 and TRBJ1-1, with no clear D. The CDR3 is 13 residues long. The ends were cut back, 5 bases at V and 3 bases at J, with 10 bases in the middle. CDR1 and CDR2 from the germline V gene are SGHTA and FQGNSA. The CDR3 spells CASSIQTDTEAFF. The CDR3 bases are TGTGCCAGCAGCATACAGACGGACACTGAAGCTTTCTTT.

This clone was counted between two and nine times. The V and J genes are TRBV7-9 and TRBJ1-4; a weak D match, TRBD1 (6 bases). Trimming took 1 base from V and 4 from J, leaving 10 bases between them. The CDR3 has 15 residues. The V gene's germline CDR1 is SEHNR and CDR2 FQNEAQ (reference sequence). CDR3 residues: CASSLGTEFNEKLFF. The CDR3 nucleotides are TGTGCCAGCAGCTTAGGGACAGAGTTTAATGAAAAACTGTTTTTT.

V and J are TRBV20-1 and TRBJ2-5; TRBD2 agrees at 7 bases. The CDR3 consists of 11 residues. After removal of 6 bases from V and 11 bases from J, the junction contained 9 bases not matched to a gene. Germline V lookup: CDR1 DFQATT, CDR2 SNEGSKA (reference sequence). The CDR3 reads CSAPTPGLQYF. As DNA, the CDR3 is TGCAGTGCCCCCACACCGGGACTACAGTACTTC.

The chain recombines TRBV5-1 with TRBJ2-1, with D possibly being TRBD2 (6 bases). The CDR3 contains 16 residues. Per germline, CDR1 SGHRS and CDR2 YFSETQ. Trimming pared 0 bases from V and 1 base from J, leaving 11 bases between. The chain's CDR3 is CASSLEVRGSYNEQFF. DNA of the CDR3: TGCGCCAGCAGCTTGGAGGTCCGGGGGTCCTACAATGAGCAGTTCTTC.

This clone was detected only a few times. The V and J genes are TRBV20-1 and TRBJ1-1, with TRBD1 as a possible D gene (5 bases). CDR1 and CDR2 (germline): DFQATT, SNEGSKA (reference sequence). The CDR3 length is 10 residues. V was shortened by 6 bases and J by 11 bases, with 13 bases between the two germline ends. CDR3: CSAAGVGAFF. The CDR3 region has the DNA TGCAGTGCCGCGGGGGTTGGCGCTTTCTTT.

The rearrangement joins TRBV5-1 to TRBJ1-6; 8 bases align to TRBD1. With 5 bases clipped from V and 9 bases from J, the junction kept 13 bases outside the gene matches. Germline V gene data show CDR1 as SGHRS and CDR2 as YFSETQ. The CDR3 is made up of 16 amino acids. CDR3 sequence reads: CASRLSGGGGGSPLHF. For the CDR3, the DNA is TGCGCCAGCAGACTCTCAGGGGGCGGTGGGGGTTCACCCCTCCACTTT.

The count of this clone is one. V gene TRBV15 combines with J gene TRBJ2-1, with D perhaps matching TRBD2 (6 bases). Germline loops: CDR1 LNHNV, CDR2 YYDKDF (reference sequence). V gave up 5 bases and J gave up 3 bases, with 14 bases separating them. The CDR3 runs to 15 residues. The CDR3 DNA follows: TGTGCCACCAGCGATCCTAGCGCTCTCTACAATGAGCAGTTCTTC. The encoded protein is CATSDPSALYNEQFF.

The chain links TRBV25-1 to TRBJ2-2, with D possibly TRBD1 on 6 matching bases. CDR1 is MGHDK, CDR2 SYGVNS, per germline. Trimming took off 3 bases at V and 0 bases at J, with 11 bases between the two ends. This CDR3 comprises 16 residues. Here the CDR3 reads CASSDPRGSNTGELFF. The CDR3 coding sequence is TGTGCCAGCAGTGATCCGAGGGGGTCGAACACCGGGGAGCTGTTTTTT. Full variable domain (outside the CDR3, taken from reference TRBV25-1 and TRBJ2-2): EADIYQTPRYLVIGTGKKITLECSQTMGHDKMYWYQQDPGMELHLIHYSYGVNSTEKGDLSSESTVSRIRTEHFPLTLESARPSHTSQYLCASSDPRGSNTGELFFGEGSRLTVL.

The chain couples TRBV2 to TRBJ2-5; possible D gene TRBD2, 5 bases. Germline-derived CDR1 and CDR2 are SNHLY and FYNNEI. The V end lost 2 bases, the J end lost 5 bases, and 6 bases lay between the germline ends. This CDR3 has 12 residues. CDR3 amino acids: CASSERRETQYF. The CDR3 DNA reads TGTGCCAGCAGTGAAAGGAGGGAGACCCAGTACTTC.

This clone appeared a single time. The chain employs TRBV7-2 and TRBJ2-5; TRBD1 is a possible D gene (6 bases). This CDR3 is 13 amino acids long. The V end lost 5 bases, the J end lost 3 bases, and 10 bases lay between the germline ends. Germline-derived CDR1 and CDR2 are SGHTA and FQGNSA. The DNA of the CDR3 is TGTGCCAGCAGCACAGGACAGAAAGAGACCCAGTACTTC. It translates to CASSTGQKETQYF. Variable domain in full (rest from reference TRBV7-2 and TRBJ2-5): GAGVSQSPSNKVTEKGKDVELRCDPISGHTALYWYRQSLGQGLEFLIYFQGNSAPDKSGLPSDRFSAERTGGSVSTLTIQRTQQEDSAVYLCASSTGQKETQYFGPGTRLLVL.

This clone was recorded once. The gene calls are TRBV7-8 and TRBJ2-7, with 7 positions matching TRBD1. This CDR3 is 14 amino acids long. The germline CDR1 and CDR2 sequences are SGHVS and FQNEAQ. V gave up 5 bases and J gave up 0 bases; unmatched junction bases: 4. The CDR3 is CASSQTGVSYEQYF. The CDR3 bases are TGTGCCAGCAGCCAAACAGGGGTCTCCTACGAGCAGTACTTC.

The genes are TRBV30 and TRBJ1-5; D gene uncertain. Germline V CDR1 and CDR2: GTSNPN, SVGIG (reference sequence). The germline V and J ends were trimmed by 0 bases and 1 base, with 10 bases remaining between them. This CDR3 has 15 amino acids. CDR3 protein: CAWSVPGTSNQPQHF. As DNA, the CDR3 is TGTGCCTGGAGTGTACCCGGTACGAGCAATCAGCCCCAGCATTTT.

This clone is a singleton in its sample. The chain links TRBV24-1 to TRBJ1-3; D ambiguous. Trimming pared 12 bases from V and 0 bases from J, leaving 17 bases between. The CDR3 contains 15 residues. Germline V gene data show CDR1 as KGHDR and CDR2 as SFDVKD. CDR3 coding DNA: TGTGCCTTACCTGGGGAGTTCTACTCTGGAAACACCATATATTTT. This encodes CALPGEFYSGNTIYF.

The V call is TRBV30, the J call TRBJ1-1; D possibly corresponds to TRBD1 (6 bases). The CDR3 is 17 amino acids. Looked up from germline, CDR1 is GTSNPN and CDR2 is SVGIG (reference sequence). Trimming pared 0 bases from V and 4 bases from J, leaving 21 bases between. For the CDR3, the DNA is TGTGCCTGGAGTGTACGAAGTGTGGGGGCGGGTAGCACTGAAGCTTTCTTT. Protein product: CAWSVRSVGAGSTEAFF.

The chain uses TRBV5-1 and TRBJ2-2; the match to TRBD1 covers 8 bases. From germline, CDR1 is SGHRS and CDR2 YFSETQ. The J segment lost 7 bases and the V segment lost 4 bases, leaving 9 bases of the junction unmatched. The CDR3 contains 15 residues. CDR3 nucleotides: TGCGCCAGCAGCCTGCAGGGGGCGTCGAACGGGGAGCTGTTTTTT. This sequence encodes CASSLQGASNGELFF. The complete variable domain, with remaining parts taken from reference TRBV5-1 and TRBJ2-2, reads KAGVTQTPRYLIKTRGQQVTLSCSPISGHRSVSWYQQTPGQGLQFLFEYFSETQRNKGNFPGRFSGRQFSNSRSEMNVSTLELGDSALYLCASSLQGASNGELFFGEGSRLTVL.

The CDR3 region is CASSIEDRGGEKLFF. CDR3 nucleotide sequence: TGTGCCAGTAGTATCGAAGACAGGGGCGGTGAAAAACTGTTTTTT. The rearrangement joins TRBV19 to TRBJ1-4, with 8 bases identical to TRBD1. With 3 bases clipped from V and 7 bases from J, the junction kept 7 bases outside the gene matches. CDR1 is LNHDA and CDR2 is SQIVND in the germline V gene (reference sequence). CDR3 size: 15 residues. Full variable domain (missing parts from reference TRBV19 and TRBJ1-4): DGGITQSPKYLFRKEGQNVTLSCEQNLNHDAMYWYRQDPGQGLRLIYYSQIVNDFQKGDIAEGYSVSREKKESFPLTVTSAQKNPTAFYLCASSIEDRGGEKLFFGSGTQLSVL.

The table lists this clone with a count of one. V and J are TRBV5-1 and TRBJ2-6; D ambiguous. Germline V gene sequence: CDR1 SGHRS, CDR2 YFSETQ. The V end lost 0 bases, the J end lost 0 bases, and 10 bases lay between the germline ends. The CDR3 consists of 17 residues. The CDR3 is CASSLGVGLSGANVLTF. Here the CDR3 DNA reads TGCGCCAGCAGCTTGGGCGTTGGGCTCTCTGGGGCCAACGTCCTGACTTTC.